Listed below are T cell receptor beta chains from one sample, sequenced in a study of OX40 agonist ivuxolimab in advanced cancers. Repertoires were generated with immunoSEQ multiplex PCR, while TCRdb's copy carries only in-frame clones and drops some. The sample has about 62,000 clones, 85% seen once. Here the sequenced sample was CD4+ or CD8+ T cells sorted from blood, taken in a trial of the OX40 agonist ivuxolimab. The receptors were sampled from an adult with an advanced solid tumor such as melanoma, head and neck, liver or kidney cancer. CDR3s include the opening cysteine and the closing phenylalanine or tryptophan. The order of the fields is J gene, V gene, D gene, clone size, CDR3 DNA, CDR3 protein. A D gene is named only where the DNA matches it firmly. Clone size is given for some rows only: seen once, a few or many times, or a class if the clone is expanded.

>TRBJ2-7|TRBV6-1|TRBD1|-
TGTGCCGGGACAGGGGGAGACGGGACCTACGAGCAGTACTTC
CAGTGGDGTYEQYF
>TRBJ2-3|TRBV14|-|-
TGTGCCAGCAGCCAAGCCGATACGCAGTATTTT
CASSQADTQYF
>TRBJ1-6|TRBV7-6|TRBD1|-
TGTGCCAGCAGCCGGACCGGGACAGGGCTCTTTAATTCACCCCTCCACTTT
CASSRTGTGLFNSPLHF
>TRBJ1-2|TRBV6-1|-|few
TGTGCCAGCAGAGCTGGTGATGGCTACACCTTC
CASRAGDGYTF
>TRBJ2-7|TRBV7-9|-|-
TGTGCCAGCAGCTTAGCCGGGACTGGCTCCTACGAGCAGTACTTC
CASSLAGTGSYEQYF
>TRBJ1-2|TRBV19|TRBD1|-
TGTGCCAGTAGTACGTTGGACAGGTACTATGGCTACACCTTC
CASSTLDRYYGYTF
>TRBJ2-7|TRBV11-2|-|-
TGTGCCAGCAGCTCGACAGGTTTTGGAGGAGAGCAGTACTTC
CASSSTGFGGEQYF
>TRBJ2-1|TRBV27|-|-
TGTGCCAGCAGTTTAAATCCTAGAACCGAGCAGTTCTTC
CASSLNPRTEQFF
>TRBJ2-7|TRBV29-1|-|few
TGCAGCGTTGAACCGGACATCCCACCGGACGAGCAGTACTTC
CSVEPDIPPDEQYF
>TRBJ1-4|TRBV2|-|few
TGTGCCAGCAGGAGGGACGGAAGTGAAAAACTGTTTTTT
CASRRDGSEKLFF
>TRBJ1-4|TRBV7-8|-|-
TGTGCCAGCAGCTTAGAACAGCTAAATGAAAAACTGTTTTTT
CASSLEQLNEKLFF
>TRBJ2-5|TRBV6-5|-|-
TGTGCCAGCAGTTCTAAAGCTGGGTACCAAGAGACCCAGTACTTC
CASSSKAGYQETQYF
>TRBJ2-3|TRBV10-3|TRBD2|-
TGTGCCATCTCGTCTAGCGGCCGCACAGATACGCAGTATTTT
CAISSSGRTDTQYF
>TRBJ2-7|TRBV5-1|-|-
TGCGCCAGCACCCCCGTTGTAGGGGGTGGGTCCTACGAGCAGTACTTC
CASTPVVGGGSYEQYF
>TRBJ2-3|TRBV6-1|-|-
TGTGCCAGCAGTGACCCTGGCAGGCCGAGCACAGATACGCAGTATTTT
CASSDPGRPSTDTQYF
>TRBJ2-5|TRBV28|TRBD1|-
TGTGCCAGCAGTTTATTACAGGGGGTGGAGACCCAGTACTTC
CASSLLQGVETQYF
>TRBJ1-2|TRBV6-1|-|-
TGTGCCAGCAGTGAAAGTCTCGGGCAGGCGAACTATGGCTACACCTTC
CASSESLGQANYGYTF
>TRBJ1-2|TRBV9|-|-
TGTGCCAGCAGCTGGGGACCCCGTGACGGCTACACCTTC
CASSWGPRDGYTF
>TRBJ1-5|TRBV28|-|-
TGTGCCAGCAGCTTCCCTTTGAGACGCAATCAGCCCCAGCATTTT
CASSFPLRRNQPQHF
>TRBJ2-7|TRBV6-6|-|-
TGTGCCAGCACGGGACTCGCCTACGAGCAGTACTTC
CASTGLAYEQYF
>TRBJ1-2|TRBV11-2|-|-
TGTGCCAGCAGCTTAGGGGGTGCGGCGGCCAACTATGGCTACACCTTC
CASSLGGAAANYGYTF
>TRBJ1-1|TRBV4-1|-|-
TGCGCCAGCAGCCAAGATCGGATAAGCCCTGAAGCTTTCTTT
CASSQDRISPEAFF
>TRBJ2-5|TRBV6-5|TRBD2|-
TGTGCCAGCGCCGCGATGGGAGGGGAGACCCAGTACTTC
CASAAMGGETQYF
>TRBJ1-3|TRBV2|-|once
TGTGCCAGCAGTTCTGGAAACACCATATATTTT
CASSSGNTIYF
>TRBJ2-7|TRBV28|TRBD2|-
TGTGCCAGCAGCACCCCGACTAGCGGTTCCTACGAGCAGTACTTC
CASSTPTSGSYEQYF
>TRBJ1-5|TRBV5-6|-|-
TGTGCCAGCACCATTAAGGGAGGGTATCAGCCCCAGCATTTT
CASTIKGGYQPQHF
>TRBJ1-1|TRBV9|-|-
TGTGCCAGCAGCGTAGGTGGTTCTGGCACTGAAGCTTTCTTT
CASSVGGSGTEAFF